This is a list of T cell receptor beta chains from one sample in a study of T cell responses to AZD1222 COVID-19 vaccine. Sequencing was performed with immunoSEQ multiplex PCR; in TCRdb, only in-frame clones are kept and a portion is missing. Of 100,000 to 150,000 clones listed, 88% were seen once; the top ten hold around 3.8%. This specimen was peripheral blood, taken 28 days after the second AZD1222 dose. The receptor source for this set is an adult who received the AZD1222 COVID-19 vaccine. CDR3s include the opening cysteine and the closing phenylalanine or tryptophan. The D gene is left open where the match is weak. Clone size appears in some rows only: once, few, many, or a class for an expanded clone.

j_call: TRBJ2-1; d_call: TRBD2; clone_size: once; v_call: TRBV5-1; cdr3_aa: CASSLVWTSGMGLKDDEQFF; cdr3_nt: TGCGCCAGCAGCTTGGTTTGGACTAGCGGGATGGGGTTAAAGGATGATGAGCAGTTCTTC
j_call: TRBJ1-1; d_call: NA; clone_size: few; v_call: TRBV7-3; cdr3_aa: CASSQAGGTEAFF; cdr3_nt: TGTGCCAGCAGTCAAGCCGGAGGCACTGAAGCTTTCTTT
j_call: TRBJ2-2; d_call: NA; clone_size: NA; v_call: TRBV4-3; cdr3_aa: CASSQEQGSGNTGELFF; cdr3_nt: TGCGCCAGCAGCCAAGAACAAGGTAGCGGCAACACCGGGGAGCTGTTTTTT
j_call: TRBJ2-5; d_call: TRBD1; clone_size: NA; v_call: TRBV5-4; cdr3_aa: CASSLRGPRQETQYF; cdr3_nt: TGTGCCAGCAGCCTGAGGGGGCCAAGGCAAGAGACCCAGTACTTC
j_call: TRBJ2-7; d_call: TRBD2; clone_size: NA; v_call: TRBV6-2/TRBV6-3; cdr3_aa: CASSYSPSGSTYEQYF; cdr3_nt: TGTGCCAGCAGTTACTCCCCCAGCGGGAGTACATACGAGCAGTACTTC
j_call: TRBJ1-6; d_call: NA; clone_size: NA; v_call: TRBV27; cdr3_aa: CASSPGWGGLSPLHF; cdr3_nt: TGTGCCAGCAGCCCAGGTTGGGGGGGCCTTTCACCCCTCCACTTT
j_call: TRBJ2-1; d_call: TRBD2; clone_size: NA; v_call: TRBV3-1/TRBV3-2; cdr3_aa: CASKTTSGRSEQFF; cdr3_nt: TGTGCCAGCAAAACGACTAGCGGGAGAAGTGAGCAGTTCTTC
j_call: TRBJ2-1; d_call: NA; clone_size: NA; v_call: TRBV19; cdr3_aa: CASSIVVKSGNEQFF; cdr3_nt: TGTGCCAGTAGTATAGTGGTAAAAAGCGGCAATGAGCAGTTCTTC
j_call: TRBJ1-2; d_call: NA; clone_size: NA; v_call: TRBV12-3/TRBV12-4; cdr3_aa: CASSLSQEGGYTF; cdr3_nt: TGTGCCAGCAGTTTAAGCCAGGAAGGTGGCTACACCTTC
j_call: TRBJ1-4; d_call: NA; clone_size: NA; v_call: TRBV28; cdr3_aa: CASSWSFEGGATNEKLFF; cdr3_nt: TGTGCCAGCAGTTGGAGTTTTGAGGGGGGCGCAACTAATGAAAAACTGTTTTTT
j_call: TRBJ2-1; d_call: NA; clone_size: NA; v_call: TRBV7-3; cdr3_aa: CASSTKSGRVSEYNEQFF; cdr3_nt: TGTGCCAGCAGCACCAAATCTGGCAGGGTTAGTGAATACAATGAGCAATTCTTC
j_call: TRBJ1-1; d_call: NA; clone_size: NA; v_call: TRBV28; cdr3_aa: CASSPERMRAAFF; cdr3_nt: TGTGCCAGCAGTCCGGAACGAATGAGGGCGGCTTTCTTT
j_call: TRBJ1-2; d_call: NA; clone_size: NA; v_call: TRBV27; cdr3_aa: CASSQTSPNYGYTF; cdr3_nt: TGTGCCAGCAGTCAAACCTCTCCCAACTATGGCTACACCTTC
j_call: TRBJ2-5; d_call: NA; clone_size: once; v_call: TRBV6-2/TRBV6-3; cdr3_aa: CASSYTGAETQYF; cdr3_nt: TGTGCCAGCAGTTATACGGGAGCAGAGACCCAGTACTTC
j_call: TRBJ2-2; d_call: NA; clone_size: NA; v_call: TRBV28; cdr3_aa: CASSLSTVGTGELFF; cdr3_nt: TGTGCCAGCAGTTTATCAACAGTCGGCACCGGGGAGCTGTTTTTT
j_call: TRBJ2-1; d_call: NA; clone_size: few; v_call: TRBV3-1/TRBV3-2; cdr3_aa: CASSFRVERYNEQFF; cdr3_nt: TGTGCCAGCAGCTTTCGGGTGGAGAGATACAATGAGCAGTTCTTC
j_call: TRBJ2-1; d_call: TRBD2; clone_size: NA; v_call: TRBV2; cdr3_aa: CASSELTSGRRNEQFF; cdr3_nt: TGTGCCAGCAGTGAGTTAACTAGCGGGAGAAGAAATGAGCAGTTCTTC
j_call: TRBJ2-2; d_call: NA; clone_size: NA; v_call: TRBV7-8; cdr3_aa: CASSLDGAGGTGELFF; cdr3_nt: TGTGCCAGCAGCTTAGATGGGGCTGGGGGCACCGGGGAGCTGTTTTTT
j_call: TRBJ1-5; d_call: TRBD1; clone_size: NA; v_call: TRBV19; cdr3_aa: CASSITGGVNQPQHF; cdr3_nt: TGTGCCAGTAGTATCACAGGGGGCGTAAATCAGCCCCAGCATTTT
j_call: TRBJ1-6; d_call: TRBD1; clone_size: NA; v_call: TRBV3-1/TRBV3-2; cdr3_aa: CASSQGTGANSPLHF; cdr3_nt: TGTGCCAGCAGCCAAGGGACAGGGGCTAATTCACCCCTCCACTTT
j_call: TRBJ2-7; d_call: NA; clone_size: NA; v_call: TRBV9; cdr3_aa: CASSEEQAAYPYEQYF; cdr3_nt: TGTGCCAGCAGTGAAGAACAGGCCGCGTATCCCTACGAGCAGTACTTC
j_call: TRBJ1-1; d_call: NA; clone_size: NA; v_call: TRBV30; cdr3_aa: CAWTPGLQKAFF; cdr3_nt: TGTGCCTGGACCCCGGGACTTCAAAAAGCTTTCTTT
j_call: TRBJ2-3; d_call: NA; clone_size: NA; v_call: TRBV27; cdr3_aa: CASSFTITDTQYF; cdr3_nt: TGTGCCAGCAGTTTTACTATCACAGATACGCAGTATTTT
j_call: TRBJ1-2; d_call: NA; clone_size: NA; v_call: TRBV5-1; cdr3_aa: CASSLEDKGGYTF; cdr3_nt: TGCGCCAGCAGCTTGGAGGATAAAGGTGGCTACACCTTC
j_call: TRBJ1-2; d_call: NA; clone_size: NA; v_call: TRBV21-1; cdr3_aa: CASSKGGPVRGYTF; cdr3_nt: TGTGCCAGCAGCAAGGGGGGACCGGTTCGCGGCTACACCTTC
j_call: TRBJ2-5; d_call: NA; clone_size: NA; v_call: TRBV6-5; cdr3_aa: CASSYSGLEETQYF; cdr3_nt: TGTGCCAGCAGTTACTCGGGATTGGAGGAGACCCAGTACTTC
j_call: TRBJ1-2; d_call: NA; clone_size: NA; v_call: TRBV7-9; cdr3_aa: CASSPGQANYGYTF; cdr3_nt: TGTGCCAGCAGCCCGGGGCAAGCTAACTATGGCTACACCTTC
j_call: TRBJ1-3; d_call: NA; clone_size: NA; v_call: TRBV7-9; cdr3_aa: CASSLGTLKGRTYGNTIYF; cdr3_nt: TGTGCCAGCAGCTTAGGTACACTCAAGGGCCGCACTTATGGAAACACCATATATTTT
j_call: TRBJ2-7; d_call: NA; clone_size: NA; v_call: TRBV6-2/TRBV6-3; cdr3_aa: CASSYLTRPNYEQYF; cdr3_nt: TGTGCCAGCAGTTACCTGACGCGACCTAATTACGAGCAGTACTTC
j_call: TRBJ1-5; d_call: NA; clone_size: NA; v_call: TRBV3-1/TRBV3-2; cdr3_aa: CASSESGGVNQPQHF; cdr3_nt: TGTGCCAGCAGCGAATCGGGGGGGGTCAATCAGCCCCAGCATTTT
j_call: TRBJ2-5; d_call: TRBD2; clone_size: once; v_call: TRBV19; cdr3_aa: CATQRGGQETQYF; cdr3_nt: TGTGCCACCCAGCGGGGGGGTCAAGAGACCCAGTACTTC
j_call: TRBJ1-5; d_call: TRBD1; clone_size: NA; v_call: TRBV6-5; cdr3_aa: CASSWTGDSNQPQHF; cdr3_nt: TGTGCCAGCAGTTGGACAGGGGATAGCAATCAGCCCCAGCATTTT
j_call: TRBJ1-1; d_call: NA; clone_size: NA; v_call: TRBV12-5; cdr3_aa: CASGLTMFTEAFF; cdr3_nt: TGTGCTAGTGGTTTGACCATGTTCACTGAAGCTTTCTTT
j_call: TRBJ2-2; d_call: TRBD1; clone_size: NA; v_call: TRBV11-3; cdr3_aa: CASRRGQGVTGELFF; cdr3_nt: TGTGCCAGCAGACGGGGACAGGGGGTCACCGGGGAGCTGTTTTTT
j_call: TRBJ2-7; d_call: NA; clone_size: NA; v_call: TRBV7-9; cdr3_aa: CASSLTGDEQYF; cdr3_nt: TGTGCCAGCAGCTTGACGGGTGACGAGCAGTACTTC
j_call: TRBJ2-6; d_call: NA; clone_size: NA; v_call: TRBV10-2; cdr3_aa: CASSERAGANVLTF; cdr3_nt: TGCGCCAGCAGTGAAAGGGCTGGGGCCAACGTCCTGACTTTC
j_call: TRBJ2-3; d_call: NA; clone_size: NA; v_call: TRBV6-2/TRBV6-3; cdr3_aa: CASSYGWTIDTQYF; cdr3_nt: TGTGCCAGCAGTTACGGTTGGACAATAGATACGCAGTATTTT
j_call: TRBJ1-5; d_call: TRBD1; clone_size: NA; v_call: TRBV27; cdr3_aa: CASSPGQAFNQPQHF; cdr3_nt: TGTGCCAGCAGCCCGGGACAGGCCTTCAATCAGCCCCAGCATTTT
j_call: TRBJ2-1; d_call: NA; clone_size: NA; v_call: TRBV7-6; cdr3_aa: CASSEQGPKDHEQFF; cdr3_nt: TGTGCCAGCAGCGAACAGGGTCCGAAGGACCATGAGCAGTTCTTC
j_call: TRBJ1-3; d_call: NA; clone_size: once; v_call: TRBV6-5; cdr3_aa: CASSYSGLHGNTIYF; cdr3_nt: TGTGCCAGCAGTTACTCTGGGCTACATGGAAACACCATATATTTT
j_call: TRBJ1-2; d_call: NA; clone_size: NA; v_call: TRBV7-9; cdr3_aa: CASSLLESYGYTF; cdr3_nt: TGTGCCAGCAGCTTGCTTGAGTCGTATGGCTACACCTTC
j_call: TRBJ2-3; d_call: NA; clone_size: NA; v_call: TRBV18; cdr3_aa: CASSPEFPSDYQDSTDTQYF; cdr3_nt: TGTGCCAGCTCACCAGAATTTCCTTCTGACTACCAGGACAGCACAGATACGCAGTATTTT
j_call: TRBJ1-2; d_call: NA; clone_size: NA; v_call: TRBV2; cdr3_aa: CASSGDDRSGYTF; cdr3_nt: TGTGCCAGCAGTGGGGACGACCGGAGTGGCTACACCTTC
j_call: TRBJ2-1; d_call: TRBD1; clone_size: NA; v_call: TRBV2; cdr3_aa: CASSMTGQGNGEQFF; cdr3_nt: TGTGCCAGCAGCATGACGGGACAGGGAAACGGTGAGCAGTTCTTC
j_call: TRBJ1-4; d_call: NA; clone_size: NA; v_call: TRBV7-6; cdr3_aa: CASSSDPGRPEKLFF; cdr3_nt: TGTGCCAGCAGCTCCGACCCGGGACGCCCAGAAAAACTGTTTTTT
j_call: TRBJ2-7; d_call: TRBD1; clone_size: NA; v_call: TRBV7-2; cdr3_aa: CASSLVAGGHEQYF; cdr3_nt: TGTGCCAGCAGCTTAGTGGCAGGGGGCCACGAGCAGTACTTC
j_call: TRBJ2-7; d_call: NA; clone_size: NA; v_call: TRBV12-3/TRBV12-4; cdr3_aa: CASSDTGSSGYF; cdr3_nt: TGTGCCAGCAGCGACACAGGGTCGAGTGGGTACTTC
j_call: TRBJ2-6; d_call: NA; clone_size: many; v_call: TRBV4-3; cdr3_aa: CASSQEPGAGANVLTF; cdr3_nt: TGCGCCAGCAGCCAAGAACCGGGGGCTGGGGCCAACGTCCTGACTTTC
j_call: TRBJ2-7; d_call: TRBD2; clone_size: NA; v_call: TRBV6-5; cdr3_aa: CASSIGLAMKQYF; cdr3_nt: TGTGCCAGCAGCATCGGACTAGCAATGAAGCAGTACTTC
j_call: TRBJ2-7; d_call: TRBD1; clone_size: NA; v_call: TRBV7-3; cdr3_aa: CASSYGQGAPHEQYF; cdr3_nt: TGTGCCAGCAGCTACGGACAGGGGGCTCCCCACGAGCAGTACTTC
j_call: TRBJ1-3; d_call: NA; clone_size: NA; v_call: TRBV5-1; cdr3_aa: CASSLSSVTSSGNTIYF; cdr3_nt: TGCGCCAGCAGCTTGTCCTCGGTTACAAGCTCTGGAAACACCATATATTTT
j_call: TRBJ2-2; d_call: NA; clone_size: once; v_call: TRBV19; cdr3_aa: CASSAAVNTGELFF; cdr3_nt: TGTGCCAGTAGTGCAGCTGTGAACACCGGGGAGCTGTTTTTT
j_call: TRBJ1-2; d_call: NA; clone_size: NA; v_call: TRBV2; cdr3_aa: CASRGAGTPSNYGYTF; cdr3_nt: TGTGCCAGCAGGGGGGCCGGGACGCCTTCGAACTATGGCTACACCTTC
j_call: TRBJ2-5; d_call: NA; clone_size: NA; v_call: TRBV11-3; cdr3_aa: CASSLDKETQYF; cdr3_nt: TGTGCCAGCAGCTTAGATAAAGAGACCCAGTACTTC
j_call: TRBJ2-1; d_call: TRBD2; clone_size: once; v_call: TRBV4-3; cdr3_aa: CASSQELAGSSYNEQFF; cdr3_nt: TGCGCCAGCAGCCAAGAGCTAGCGGGGAGCTCCTACAATGAGCAGTTCTTC
j_call: TRBJ2-7; d_call: TRBD2; clone_size: NA; v_call: TRBV5-4; cdr3_aa: CASSLERGGPYEQYF; cdr3_nt: TGTGCCAGCAGCTTGGAGCGGGGTGGGCCCTACGAGCAGTACTTC